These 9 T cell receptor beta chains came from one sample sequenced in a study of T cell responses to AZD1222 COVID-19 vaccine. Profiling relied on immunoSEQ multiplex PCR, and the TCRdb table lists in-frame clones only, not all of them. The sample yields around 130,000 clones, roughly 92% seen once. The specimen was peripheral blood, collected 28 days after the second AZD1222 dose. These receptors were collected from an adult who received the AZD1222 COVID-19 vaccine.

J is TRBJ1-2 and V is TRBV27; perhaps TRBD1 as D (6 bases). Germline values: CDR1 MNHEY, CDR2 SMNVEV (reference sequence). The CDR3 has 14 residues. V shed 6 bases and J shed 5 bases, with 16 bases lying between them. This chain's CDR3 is CASRDSRGSYGYTF. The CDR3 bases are TGTGCCAGCAGGGACTCAAGGGGGTCTTATGGCTACACCTTC.

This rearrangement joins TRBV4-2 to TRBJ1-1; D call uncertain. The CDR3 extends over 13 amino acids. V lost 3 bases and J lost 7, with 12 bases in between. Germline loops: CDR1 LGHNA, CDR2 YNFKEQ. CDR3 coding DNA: TGTGCCAGCAGCCACCCAGCGTTGGGTGAAGCTTTCTTT. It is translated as CASSHPALGEAFF.

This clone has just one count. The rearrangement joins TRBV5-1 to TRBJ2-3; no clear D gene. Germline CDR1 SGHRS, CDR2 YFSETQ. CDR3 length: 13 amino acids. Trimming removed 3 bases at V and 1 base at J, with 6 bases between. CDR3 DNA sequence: TGCGCCAGCAGCTCGTTTGGCACAGATACGCAGTATTTT. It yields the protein CASSSFGTDTQYF.

CDR3 amino acids: CASSQGLAGRGDTQYF. CDR3 nucleotides: TGTGCCAGCAGCCAAGGACTAGCGGGGCGGGGAGATACGCAGTATTTT. The chain has TRBV7-3 and TRBJ2-3, with TRBD2 matching over 12 bases. Germline V lookup: CDR1 SGHTA, CDR2 FQGTGA. V shed 5 bases and J 5 bases; nucleotides not matched to a gene: 8. The CDR3 is 16 residues long.

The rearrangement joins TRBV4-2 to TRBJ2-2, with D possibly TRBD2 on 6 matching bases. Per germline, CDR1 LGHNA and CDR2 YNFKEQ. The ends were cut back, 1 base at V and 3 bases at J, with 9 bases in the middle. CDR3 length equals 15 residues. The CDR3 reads CASSQVGGDTGELFF. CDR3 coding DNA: TGTGCCAGCAGCCAAGTCGGGGGAGACACCGGGGAGCTGTTTTTT.

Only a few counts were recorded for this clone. The CDR3 region has the DNA TGTGCCAGCAGCTTCCACCCCAAGGACACTGAAGCTTTCTTT. It specifies CASSFHPKDTEAFF. This rearrangement joins TRBV7-2 to TRBJ1-1; no firm D call. Germline V gene data show CDR1 as SGHTA and CDR2 as FQGNSA. The germline V and J ends were trimmed by 3 bases and 3 bases, with 11 bases remaining between them. This CDR3 spans 14 amino acids.

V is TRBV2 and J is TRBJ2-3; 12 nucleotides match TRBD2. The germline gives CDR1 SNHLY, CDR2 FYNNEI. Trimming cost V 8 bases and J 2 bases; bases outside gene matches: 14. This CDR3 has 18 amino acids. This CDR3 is CASSQGWLAGGVTDTQYF. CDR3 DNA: TGTGCCAGCTCCCAAGGGTGGCTAGCGGGAGGGGTCACAGATACGCAGTATTTT.

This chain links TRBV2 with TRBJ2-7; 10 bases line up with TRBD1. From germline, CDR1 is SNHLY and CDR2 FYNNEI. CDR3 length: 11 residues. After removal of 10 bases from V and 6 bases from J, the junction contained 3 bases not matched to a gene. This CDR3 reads CANDRGPEQYF. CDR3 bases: TGTGCCAACGACAGGGGGCCCGAGCAGTACTTC.

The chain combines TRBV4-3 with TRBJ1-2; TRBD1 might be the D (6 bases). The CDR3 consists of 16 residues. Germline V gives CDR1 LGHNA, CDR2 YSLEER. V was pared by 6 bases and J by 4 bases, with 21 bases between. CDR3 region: CASRETLRGSSYGYTF. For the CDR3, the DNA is TGCGCCAGCAGGGAAACCCTCAGGGGAAGTTCCTATGGCTACACCTTC.